A selection of T cell receptor beta chains follows, all from one sample in a study of identical twins. TCRdb re-called the 5' RACE reads through MiXCR, storing one row per CDR3 protein. The sample shows about 1.7 million distinct CDR3 sequences, around 33% of them seen only once. The sequenced material came from cord blood. Receptors originate from a newborn girl in good health. The CDR3 runs from the conserved cysteine through the conserved F or W. D genes are given only for firm matches. Rows may omit the clone size; those that give it use once, few, many or a size class.

clone_size: NA; j_call: TRBJ1-5; d_call: NA; v_call: TRBV20-1; cdr3_length: 14; cdr3_nt: TGCAGTGCCCTTGGAAGTGTTGGCAATCAGCCCCAGCATTTT; cdr3_aa: CSALGSVGNQPQHF
clone_size: NA; j_call: TRBJ1-1; d_call: NA; v_call: TRBV5-1; cdr3_length: 16; cdr3_nt: TGCGCCAGCAGCTTGGACGGCAGTCCTCTGAACACTGAAGCTTTCTTT; cdr3_aa: CASSLDGSPLNTEAFF
clone_size: few; j_call: TRBJ2-7; d_call: TRBD1; v_call: TRBV20-1; cdr3_length: 15; cdr3_nt: TGCAGTGCTACGAAGGGACAGACCCGCACCTACGAGCAGTACTTC; cdr3_aa: CSATKGQTRTYEQYF
clone_size: few; j_call: TRBJ2-5; d_call: NA; v_call: TRBV27; cdr3_length: 15; cdr3_nt: TGTGCCAGCAGTTTAAGAGTCGGGTACCAAGAGACCCAGTACTTC; cdr3_aa: CASSLRVGYQETQYF
clone_size: few; j_call: TRBJ2-1; d_call: NA; v_call: TRBV20-1; cdr3_length: 12; cdr3_nt: TGCAGTGCTAGAGGCTACGGGTCCTGGCAGTTCTTC; cdr3_aa: CSARGYGSWQFF
clone_size: NA; j_call: TRBJ2-7; d_call: NA; v_call: TRBV2; cdr3_length: 16; cdr3_nt: TGTGCCAGCAGTAACCATGGGGGGAGGCGTCTTCGCGAGCAGTACTTC; cdr3_aa: CASSNHGGRRLREQYF
clone_size: few; j_call: TRBJ2-5; d_call: TRBD1; v_call: TRBV7-8; cdr3_length: 18; cdr3_nt: TGTGCCAGCAGCTTAGTCGGGACAGGACTACCAGGGGAAGAGACCCAGTACTTC; cdr3_aa: CASSLVGTGLPGEETQYF
clone_size: NA; j_call: TRBJ2-1; d_call: TRBD2; v_call: TRBV5-6; cdr3_length: 16; cdr3_nt: TGTGCCAGCAGCTTGAGTTTGACTAGCGGCTACAATGAGCAGTTCTTC; cdr3_aa: CASSLSLTSGYNEQFF
clone_size: few; j_call: TRBJ2-1; d_call: TRBD2; v_call: TRBV20-1; cdr3_length: 17; cdr3_nt: TGCAGTGCTAAAAACCGGGGGGCGGGGGGTAACTACAATGAGCAGTTCTTC; cdr3_aa: CSAKNRGAGGNYNEQFF
clone_size: NA; j_call: TRBJ2-6; d_call: TRBD1; v_call: TRBV15; cdr3_length: 16; cdr3_nt: TGTGCCACCAGCACCCGACAGGGGACTGGGGCCAACGTCCTGACTTTC; cdr3_aa: CATSTRQGTGANVLTF
clone_size: NA; j_call: TRBJ2-7; d_call: NA; v_call: TRBV5-1; cdr3_length: 16; cdr3_nt: TGCGCCAGCAGCTTGCAGTTCGGTAAGGGCTCCTACGAGCAGTACTTC; cdr3_aa: CASSLQFGKGSYEQYF
clone_size: few; j_call: TRBJ2-7; d_call: TRBD1; v_call: TRBV12-3/TRBV12-4; cdr3_length: 16; cdr3_nt: TGTGCCAGCAGTTTGGGTCGGGACAGGGCTTCCTACGAGCAGTACTTC; cdr3_aa: CASSLGRDRASYEQYF
clone_size: few; j_call: TRBJ1-1; d_call: NA; v_call: TRBV6-1; cdr3_length: 15; cdr3_nt: TGTGCCAGCAGTGCCCGGGACGGATTTAACACTGAAGCTTTCTTT; cdr3_aa: CASSARDGFNTEAFF
clone_size: NA; j_call: TRBJ2-1; d_call: TRBD2; v_call: TRBV19; cdr3_length: 15; cdr3_nt: TGTGCCAGTAGTATATATCCTAGCGGGAGCTACGAGCAGTTCTTC; cdr3_aa: CASSIYPSGSYEQFF
clone_size: NA; j_call: TRBJ2-3; d_call: NA; v_call: TRBV20-1; cdr3_length: 16; cdr3_nt: TGCAGTGCTAGCGATCCTGGAAGGGCTAGCACAGATACGCAGTATTTT; cdr3_aa: CSASDPGRASTDTQYF
clone_size: few; j_call: TRBJ2-3; d_call: TRBD2; v_call: TRBV10-3; cdr3_length: 17; cdr3_nt: TGTGCCATCAGCGGGACTAGCGGGGGCACCCTCACAGATACGCAGTATTTT; cdr3_aa: CAISGTSGGTLTDTQYF
clone_size: NA; j_call: TRBJ2-2; d_call: NA; v_call: TRBV5-1; cdr3_length: 16; cdr3_nt: TGCGCCAGCAGCTTGAGTCTAGGGGGGAACACCGGGGAGCTGTTTTTT; cdr3_aa: CASSLSLGGNTGELFF
clone_size: NA; j_call: TRBJ2-7; d_call: NA; v_call: TRBV15; cdr3_length: 19; cdr3_nt: TGTGCCGCCAGCAGAGAGGGTACCCGAACAGGGATCTCCTACAATGAGCAGTACTTC; cdr3_aa: CAASREGTRTGISYNEQYF
clone_size: NA; j_call: TRBJ1-1; d_call: NA; v_call: TRBV4-1; cdr3_length: 12; cdr3_nt: TGCGCCAGCAGCCCGGGCAGGGGTCCAGCTTTCTTT; cdr3_aa: CASSPGRGPAFF
clone_size: NA; j_call: TRBJ2-7; d_call: TRBD2; v_call: TRBV7-2; cdr3_length: 17; cdr3_nt: TGTGCCAGCAGCTATAAACCTACCGGGACTAGTAACTACGAGCAGTACTTC; cdr3_aa: CASSYKPTGTSNYEQYF
clone_size: NA; j_call: TRBJ1-2; d_call: TRBD1; v_call: TRBV29-1; cdr3_length: 13; cdr3_nt: TGCAGCGCCCCCGACAGGGAGGGCTATGGCTACACCTTC; cdr3_aa: CSAPDREGYGYTF
clone_size: few; j_call: TRBJ2-1; d_call: TRBD2; v_call: TRBV28; cdr3_length: 19; cdr3_nt: TGTGCCAGCAGTCGACTGACTAACCGGACTAGCGGGAGGTACAATGAGCAGTTCTTC; cdr3_aa: CASSRLTNRTSGRYNEQFF
clone_size: few; j_call: TRBJ2-3; d_call: NA; v_call: TRBV7-9; cdr3_length: 15; cdr3_nt: TGTGCCAGCAGCTCAGGATTCCCTGGGGCAGATACGCAGTATTTT; cdr3_aa: CASSSGFPGADTQYF
clone_size: NA; j_call: TRBJ2-2; d_call: NA; v_call: TRBV29-1; cdr3_length: 11; cdr3_nt: TGCAGCGTTGAAGCTACCGGGGAGCTGTTTTTT; cdr3_aa: CSVEATGELFF
clone_size: few; j_call: TRBJ2-3; d_call: TRBD2; v_call: TRBV10-3; cdr3_length: 16; cdr3_nt: TGTGCCATCAGTGAGTCCCCTAGCGGGGCGACAGATACGCAGTATTTT; cdr3_aa: CAISESPSGATDTQYF
clone_size: NA; j_call: TRBJ1-1; d_call: TRBD1; v_call: TRBV27; cdr3_length: 15; cdr3_nt: TGTGCCAGCAGCTGGACAGGGCTCCTAGGCACTGAAGCTTTCTTT; cdr3_aa: CASSWTGLLGTEAFF